One and the same sample provided the 9 T cell receptor beta chains below, sequenced in a study of cytomegalovirus exposure and HLA in healthy donors. PCR used 60 Vbeta primers and 13 Jbeta primers. Profiling relied on immunoSEQ multiplex PCR, and the TCRdb table lists in-frame clones only, not all of them. The sample contains roughly 200,000 clones, over 65% of which appear only once. The specimen sequenced was PBMCs. Receptors were obtained from an older woman in good health and CMV-seropositive.

This chain uses TRBV5-1 with TRBJ2-2; 10 nucleotides match TRBD2. The V gene end was trimmed by 0 bases and the J gene end by 5 bases; junction bases not matched to a gene: 4. From germline, CDR1 is SGHRS and CDR2 YFSETQ. The CDR3 is 16 residues long. For the CDR3, the DNA is TGCGCCAGCAGCTTGGCAGCGGGAGGGCCTACCGGGGAGCTGTTTTTT. Translation gives CASSLAAGGPTGELFF.

A single count supports this clone. The J gene is TRBJ2-7, the V gene TRBV19; the match to TRBD2 covers 10 bases. Germline V CDR1 and CDR2: LNHDA, SQIVND (reference sequence). The trim removed 3 bases at V and 0 bases at J, leaving 2 bases unmatched. The CDR3 has 15 amino acids. The CDR3 bases are TGTGCCAGTAGTATCCCTAGCGGGAGCTCCTACGAGCAGTACTTC. Amino acids: CASSIPSGSSYEQYF.

This clone was picked up one time. Other nucleotide sequences from this sample produce the same CDR3. The chain combines TRBV27 with TRBJ1-2, with TRBD1 as a possible D gene (5 bases). From germline, CDR1 is MNHEY and CDR2 SMNVEV (reference sequence). The CDR3 is 15 residues long. Trimming pared 4 bases from V and 4 bases from J, leaving 16 bases between. This CDR3 is CASSSGSYGGYGYTF. CDR3 sequence (DNA): TGTGCCAGCAGTTCCGGGTCCTACGGGGGCTATGGCTACACCTTC.

The chain employs TRBV6-1 and TRBJ1-1, with D maybe TRBD1 (5 bases). The CDR3 consists of 13 residues. The germline gives CDR1 MNHNS, CDR2 SASEGT. V lost 2 bases and J lost 10, with 14 bases in between. CDR3 nucleotide sequence: TGTGCCAGCAGTGAAAGACGCTGGGGGGGAGCTTTCTTT. It translates to CASSERRWGGAFF.

V is TRBV5-1 and J is TRBJ2-2, with D maybe TRBD1 (6 bases). CDR3 size: 15 residues. Germline assignment: CDR1 SGHRS and CDR2 YFSETQ. The V and J ends lost 5 bases and 4 bases respectively, with 15 bases between them. The DNA of the CDR3 is TGCGCCAGCAGATTCTCACAGGGCACCACCGGGGAGCTGTTTTTT. Its translation is CASRFSQGTTGELFF.

The chain recombines TRBV7-2 with TRBJ1-6, with 8 bases lining up with TRBD1. Germline CDR1 SGHTA, CDR2 FQGNSA. The CDR3 contains 16 residues. The J segment lost 6 bases and the V segment lost 6 bases, leaving 10 bases of the junction unmatched. This CDR3 reads CASRPTGTGPNSPLHF. The DNA for the CDR3 is TGTGCCAGCAGACCCACCGGGACAGGCCCTAATTCACCCCTCCACTTT.

The chain combines TRBV28 with TRBJ1-1; 7 bases agree with TRBD1. The CDR3 extends over 14 amino acids. Germline V lookup: CDR1 MDHEN, CDR2 SYDVKM. Unmatched junction bases numbered 7, after V lost 4 bases and J lost 5 bases. The CDR3 reads CASSSPGTVTEAFF. CDR3 DNA: TGTGCCAGCAGTTCTCCCGGGACAGTGACTGAAGCTTTCTTT.

This chain uses TRBV29-1 with TRBJ1-3; TRBD1 is a possible D gene (6 bases). The CDR3 contains 14 residues. Trimming stripped 3 bases from V and 0 bases from J, with 9 bases between. Germline CDR1 reads SQVTM; CDR2 reads ANQGSEA. The CDR3 spells CSVEDRTSGNTIYF. In DNA form, the CDR3 reads TGCAGCGTTGAGGACAGAACCTCTGGAAACACCATATATTTT.

The chain combines TRBV29-1 with TRBJ1-2; D not certain. The V end was cut by 7 bases, the J end by 7 bases, with 13 bases between. CDR1 is SQVTM and CDR2 is ANQGSEA in the germline V gene. This CDR3 region has 11 residues. The CDR3 sequence is CSAGGSGGYTF. Here the CDR3 DNA reads TGCAGCGCCGGCGGGAGCGGTGGCTACACCTTC.